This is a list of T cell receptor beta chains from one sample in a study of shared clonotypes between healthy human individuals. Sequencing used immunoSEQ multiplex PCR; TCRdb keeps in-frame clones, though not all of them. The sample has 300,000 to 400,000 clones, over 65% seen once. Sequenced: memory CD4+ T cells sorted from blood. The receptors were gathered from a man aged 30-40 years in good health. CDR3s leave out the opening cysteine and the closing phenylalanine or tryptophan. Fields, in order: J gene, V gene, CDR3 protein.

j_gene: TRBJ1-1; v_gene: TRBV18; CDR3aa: ASSGQSNTEAF
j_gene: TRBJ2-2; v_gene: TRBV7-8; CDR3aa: ASSTRRASNTGELF
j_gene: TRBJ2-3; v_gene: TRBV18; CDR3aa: ASSPTPDTQY
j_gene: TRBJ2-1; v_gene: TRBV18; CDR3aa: ASSPPPLGYNEQF
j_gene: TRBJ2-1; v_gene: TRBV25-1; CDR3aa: ASSTRDGFYNEQF
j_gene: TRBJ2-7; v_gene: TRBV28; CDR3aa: ASSFPGGLGFGLSEQY
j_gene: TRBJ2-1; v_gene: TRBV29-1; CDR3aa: SVEASGSFVQF
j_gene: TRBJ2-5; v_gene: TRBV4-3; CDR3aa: ASSETLGLAAETQY
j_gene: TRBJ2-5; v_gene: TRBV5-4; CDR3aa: ASSGTSGRDQETQY
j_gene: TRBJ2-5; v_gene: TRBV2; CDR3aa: ASSTTGTGETQY
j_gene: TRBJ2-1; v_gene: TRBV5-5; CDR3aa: ASSGSSGRAYNEQF
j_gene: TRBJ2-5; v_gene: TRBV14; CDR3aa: ASSPTTLRGQTQY
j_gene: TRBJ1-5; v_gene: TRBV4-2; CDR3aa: ASSLLGGDTDQPQH
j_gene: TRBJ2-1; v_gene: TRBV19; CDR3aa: ASSLERDRPAF
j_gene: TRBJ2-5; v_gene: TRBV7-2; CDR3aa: ASSLSNKETQY
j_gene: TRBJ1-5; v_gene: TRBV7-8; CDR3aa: ASNPTGGNQPQH
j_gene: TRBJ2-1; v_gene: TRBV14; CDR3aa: ASSHRQGGNEQF
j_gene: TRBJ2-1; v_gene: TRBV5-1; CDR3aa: ASSSSGAHNEQF
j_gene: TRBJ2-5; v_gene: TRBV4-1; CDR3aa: ASSQAETQY
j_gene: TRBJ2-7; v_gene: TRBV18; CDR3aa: ASSPGTGIYEQY
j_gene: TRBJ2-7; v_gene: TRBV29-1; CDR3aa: SGCRGSEQY
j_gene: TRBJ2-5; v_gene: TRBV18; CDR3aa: ASSPGSSQETQY
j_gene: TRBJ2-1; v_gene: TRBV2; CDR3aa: ASSSRDRVYNEQF
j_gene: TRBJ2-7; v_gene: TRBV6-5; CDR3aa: ASSSSGRPSYEQY
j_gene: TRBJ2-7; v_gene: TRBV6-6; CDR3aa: ASSPGTSVYEQY
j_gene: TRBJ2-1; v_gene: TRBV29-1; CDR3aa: SVAKSSYNEQF
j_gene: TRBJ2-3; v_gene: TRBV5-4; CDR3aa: ASSLGVAGGTDTQY
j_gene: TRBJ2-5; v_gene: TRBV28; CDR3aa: ASRGTGLSWETQY
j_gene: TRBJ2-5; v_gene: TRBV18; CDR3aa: ASLREIQETQY
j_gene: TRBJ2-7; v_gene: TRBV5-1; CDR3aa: ASSLGPDRTNYEQY
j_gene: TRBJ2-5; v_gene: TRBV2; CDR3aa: ASSAISAETQY
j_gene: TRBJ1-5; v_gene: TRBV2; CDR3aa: ASTKGGRVSNQPQH
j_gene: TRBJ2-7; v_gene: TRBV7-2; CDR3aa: ASSLTTYEQY
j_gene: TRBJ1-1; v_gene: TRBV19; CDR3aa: ASSQGVNTEAF
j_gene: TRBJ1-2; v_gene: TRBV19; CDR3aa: ASTSSFSGGYT
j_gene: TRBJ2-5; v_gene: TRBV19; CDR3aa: ASSTDRGSRRETQY
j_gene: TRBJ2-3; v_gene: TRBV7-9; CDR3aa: ASSLHLADTQY
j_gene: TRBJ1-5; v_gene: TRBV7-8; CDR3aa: ASSLEQGSNQPQH
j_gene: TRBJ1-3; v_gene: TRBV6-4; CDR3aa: ASTGGLTPGNTIY
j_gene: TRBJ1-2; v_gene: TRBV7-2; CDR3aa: ASSFRQGARGGYT
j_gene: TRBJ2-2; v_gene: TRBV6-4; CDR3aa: ASSVLAGGGTGELF
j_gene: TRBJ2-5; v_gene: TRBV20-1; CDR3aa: SAFYQETQY
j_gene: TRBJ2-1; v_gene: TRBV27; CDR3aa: ASSFRGNEQF
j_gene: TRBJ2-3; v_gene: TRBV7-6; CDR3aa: ASSLTGTRRTDTQY
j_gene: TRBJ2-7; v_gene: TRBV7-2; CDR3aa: AGSFDSTYEQY
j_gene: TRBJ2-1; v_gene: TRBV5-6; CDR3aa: ASSLAPGNPTYNEQF
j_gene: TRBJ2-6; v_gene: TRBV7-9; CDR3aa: ASSLLSPMFSGANVLT
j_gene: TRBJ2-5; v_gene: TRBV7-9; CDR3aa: ASRRQGGGETQY
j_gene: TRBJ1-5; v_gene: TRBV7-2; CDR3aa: ASSFVADQPQH
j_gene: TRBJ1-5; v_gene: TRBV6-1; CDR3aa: ASKPDRGNYQPQH
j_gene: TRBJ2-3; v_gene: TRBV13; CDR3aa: ASSSEIGLAGGPADTQY